This passage covers 24 T cell receptor beta chains from one sample sequenced in a study of cytomegalovirus exposure and HLA in healthy donors. Amplification used 60 Vbeta primers and 13 Jbeta primers. TCRdb keeps only in-frame clones here, not all; method: immunoSEQ multiplex PCR. This sample yields about 140,000 clones, of which around 80% are seen a single time; 11% belongs to the top ten. The sample consisted of PBMCs. These receptors originate from a man aged 18 to 30 in good health and CMV-seropositive.

The V call is TRBV11-2, the J call TRBJ2-1, with 7 positions matching TRBD2. The length of the CDR3 is 15 residues. The V gene end was trimmed by 1 base and the J gene end by 7 bases; junction bases not matched to a gene: 7. In germline, CDR1 is SGHAT, CDR2 FQNNGV. As DNA, the CDR3 is TGTGCCAGCAGCTTAGTTCTAGCGGCTGAAAATGAGCAGTTCTTC. This sequence encodes CASSLVLAAENEQFF. Based on the CDR3 plus reference TRBV11-2 and TRBJ2-1, the full variable domain is EAGVAQSPRYKIIEKRQSVAFWCNPISGHATLYWYQQILGQGPKLLIQFQNNGVVDDSQLPKDRFSAERLKGVDSTLKIQPAKLEDSAVYLCASSLVLAAENEQFFGPGTRLTVL.

The chain recombines TRBV5-4 with TRBJ2-5; TRBD2 matches 13 bases. CDR3 length: 17 residues. V dropped 4 bases and J dropped 1; count of bases not matched to a gene: 7. In germline, CDR1 is SGHNT, CDR2 YYREEE (reference sequence). As DNA, the CDR3 is TGTGCCAGCAGCAAAGGACTAGCGGGAGTAGCCCAAGAGACCCAGTACTTC. Translation gives CASSKGLAGVAQETQYF.

This chain links TRBV25-1 with TRBJ1-4; TRBD1 matches 9 bases. Germline V gene data show CDR1 as MGHDK and CDR2 as SYGVNS. The CDR3 is 14 amino acids. V shed 3 bases, J shed 8 bases, and the junction held 4 bases outside the gene matches. The CDR3 DNA is TGTGCCAGCAGTGAGGGACAGGGAAGGGAAAAACTGTTTTTT. This translates into CASSEGQGREKLFF.

This clone has just a few counts. V is TRBV30 and J is TRBJ1-5, with D uncertain. Looked up from germline, CDR1 is GTSNPN and CDR2 is SVGIG (reference sequence). CDR3 length: 14 amino acids. V lost 5 bases and J 6 bases, leaving 17 bases between the germline ends. Here the CDR3 reads CAWSIGSPPQPQHF. The CDR3 nucleotides read TGTGCCTGGTCGATCGGTTCTCCACCTCAGCCCCAGCATTTT.

The V call is TRBV28, the J call TRBJ2-7, with TRBD2 matching over 7 bases. Germline CDR1 reads MDHEN; CDR2 reads SYDVKM. This CDR3 has 18 amino acids. With V trimmed by 2 bases and J by 2 bases, 15 bases remained unmatched. Here the CDR3 reads CASSLGFRTRGRTYEQYF. The CDR3, as DNA: TGTGCCAGCAGTTTAGGGTTCCGAACCCGCGGGAGAACCTACGAGCAGTACTTC.

The V call is TRBV5-1, the J call TRBJ2-3, with 10 bases lining up with TRBD1. The V gene end was trimmed by 2 bases and the J gene end by 5 bases; junction bases not matched to a gene: 11. The germline gives CDR1 SGHRS, CDR2 YFSETQ. The CDR3 length is 17 residues. The CDR3 nucleotides are TGCGCCAGCAGCTTTGACAGGGGGCTGCTAGCGGGAGATACGCAGTATTTT. Translation gives CASSFDRGLLAGDTQYF.

This rearrangement joins TRBV28 to TRBJ2-7; 8 nucleotides align to TRBD2. CDR3 length: 15 residues. The V and J ends lost 6 bases and 0 bases, in that order; junction bases with no gene match: 7. The germline gives CDR1 MDHEN, CDR2 SYDVKM. CDR3 sequence (DNA): TGTGCCAGCAGCAGCAGCGGGAGCTCCTCCTACGAGCAGTACTTC. This sequence encodes CASSSSGSSSYEQYF.

The gene calls are TRBV27 and TRBJ2-1, with D unresolved. Trimming left V 8 bases short and J 10 bases short, with 18 bases between. This CDR3 has 13 residues. The germline CDR1 and CDR2 sequences are MNHEY and SMNVEV (reference sequence). The CDR3 region has the DNA TGTGCCAGCCAATCTCTCCTTGTCGGGGAGCAGTTCTTC. As protein: CASQSLLVGEQFF.

V and J are TRBV7-8 and TRBJ2-2; possibly TRBD2 for D (6 bases). The ends were cut back, 3 bases at V and 4 bases at J, with 15 bases in the middle. This CDR3 comprises 16 residues. Germline V gene lookup returns CDR1 SGHVS and CDR2 FQNEAQ. The CDR3 here is CASSFFRERGTGELFF. CDR3 DNA sequence: TGTGCCAGCAGCTTTTTCCGGGAGAGGGGCACCGGGGAGCTGTTTTTT.

The V call is TRBV4-1, the J call TRBJ1-1; the D gene is possibly TRBD1 (6 bases). The CDR3 has 14 amino acids. The germline CDR1 and CDR2 sequences are MGHRA and YSYEKL. Trimming left V 6 bases short and J 0 bases short, with 11 bases between. DNA of the CDR3: TGCGCCAGCAGAACACAGGGAATGAACACTGAAGCTTTCTTT. It translates to CASRTQGMNTEAFF.

The chain has TRBV10-1 and TRBJ1-1; 9 bases align to TRBD1. Germline CDR1 and CDR2: WNHNN and SYGVQD (reference sequence). The CDR3 is made up of 17 amino acids. J gave up 6 bases and V 0 bases, and 11 bases lay outside the gene matches. CDR3 sequence reads: CASSESAGTGIDPEAFF. The CDR3 coding sequence is TGCGCCAGCAGTGAGTCCGCCGGGACAGGGATTGACCCTGAAGCTTTCTTT.

The chain employs TRBV10-2 and TRBJ2-2; 11 bases are a match to TRBD2. The V gene's germline CDR1 is WSHSY and CDR2 SAAADI. The CDR3 loop spans 15 amino acids. The V and J ends lost 6 bases and 5 bases, in that order; junction bases with no gene match: 5. CDR3 DNA: TGCGCCAGCAGGGCCGGGACTAGCGGAACCGGGGAGCTGTTTTTT. Its protein is CASRAGTSGTGELFF.

The table lists this clone with a few counts. The J gene is TRBJ1-5, the V gene TRBV6-6, with a possible D match to TRBD1 (6 bases). The germline gives CDR1 MNHNY, CDR2 SVGAGI (reference sequence). Deletions cut 4 bases from V and 7 bases from J, with 14 bases between. The CDR3 has 14 residues. This CDR3 reads CASSFGQTNQPQHF. CDR3 coding DNA: TGTGCCAGCAGTTTTGGACAGACGAACCAGCCCCAGCATTTT.

J is TRBJ2-3 and V is TRBV28; tentatively, D is TRBD2 (5 bases). CDR1 MDHEN and CDR2 SYDVKM come from the germline V gene. Trimming took 3 bases from V and 4 from J, leaving 11 bases between them. The CDR3 has 14 amino acids. The CDR3 DNA reads as TGTGCCAGCAGTTTTCCGACTAAAGCAGATACGCAGTATTTT. Its translation: CASSFPTKADTQYF.

This chain links TRBV15 with TRBJ2-5; 12 positions match TRBD2. This CDR3 spans 17 amino acids. Trimming cost V 3 bases and J 5 bases; bases outside gene matches: 10. The germline V gene encodes CDR1 LNHNV and CDR2 YYDKDF (reference sequence). The CDR3 DNA reads TGTGCCACCAGCAGGATGCTAGCGGGAGGGGGGGAGGAGACCCAGTACTTC. Translation: CATSRMLAGGGEETQYF.

The V call is TRBV11-2, the J call TRBJ2-7; 10 positions match TRBD1. The J segment lost 5 bases and the V segment lost 2 bases, leaving 6 bases of the junction unmatched. Germline V gives CDR1 SGHAT, CDR2 FQNNGV. CDR3 length: 15 residues. The CDR3 protein is CASSLRRDRGNEQYF. CDR3 nucleotides: TGTGCCAGCAGCTTAAGACGGGACAGGGGAAACGAGCAGTACTTC.

CDR3 DNA sequence: TGCGCCAGCAGCCCTAGAGCGGGAGGGCCCTCAGGCGAGCAGTACTTC. Translation: CASSPRAGGPSGEQYF. The V gene is TRBV4-1, the J gene TRBJ2-7; 10 bases are a match to TRBD2. Germline lookup yields CDR1 MGHRA and CDR2 YSYEKL. V gave up 4 bases and J gave up 6 bases; unmatched junction bases: 12. The CDR3 has 16 amino acids.

CDR3 DNA: TGTGCCAGCGGGACAGGCGGGGTTGGTCAGCCCCAGCATTTT. Its translation: CASGTGGVGQPQHF. This chain joins TRBV6-5 and TRBJ1-5; TRBD1 agrees at 8 bases. J gave up 6 bases and V 8 bases, and 9 bases lay outside the gene matches. This CDR3 has 14 residues. Germline V gene sequence: CDR1 MNHEY, CDR2 SVGAGI.

V is TRBV6-1 and J is TRBJ2-2; D may be TRBD1 (5 bases). Trimming took off 7 bases at V and 1 base at J, with 7 bases between the two ends. The CDR3 is 13 residues long. Germline V gene sequence: CDR1 MNHNS, CDR2 SASEGT. The CDR3 loop is CASNRRNTGELFF. In nucleotides, the CDR3 is TGTGCCAGCAACAGGCGGAACACCGGGGAGCTGTTTTTT.

This clone is a singleton in its sample. The chain recombines TRBV27 with TRBJ2-7, with D unresolved. This CDR3 comprises 12 residues. From germline, CDR1 is MNHEY and CDR2 SMNVEV (reference sequence). Trimming pared 5 bases from V and 5 bases from J, leaving 10 bases between. The CDR3 sequence is CASSIPYHEQYF. CDR3 DNA sequence: TGTGCCAGCAGTATACCCTACCACGAGCAGTACTTC.

This clone was seen more than once but under ten times. The V gene is TRBV7-9, the J gene TRBJ2-3; D is possibly TRBD2 (5 bases). Germline lookup yields CDR1 SEHNR and CDR2 FQNEAQ (reference sequence). V was trimmed by 2 bases and J by 2 bases, leaving 17 bases between them. There are 17 residues in the CDR3. The CDR3 DNA follows: TGTGCCAGCAGCTTAAAAGGTGGGGAGAGGGCCACAGATACGCAGTATTTT. Translating gives CASSLKGGERATDTQYF.

The V gene is TRBV25-1, the J gene TRBJ2-1; tentatively, D is TRBD1 (5 bases). Germline CDR1 reads MGHDK; CDR2 reads SYGVNS. Trimming removed 2 bases at V and 0 bases at J, with 11 bases between. This CDR3 has 16 amino acids. CDR3 nucleotides: TGTGCCAGCAGTGAACGTCAGGGCCCCTCCTACAATGAGCAGTTCTTC. Translation: CASSERQGPSYNEQFF.

This chain uses TRBV9 with TRBJ1-3, with D perhaps matching TRBD1 (5 bases). The CDR3 consists of 14 residues. The germline V and J ends were trimmed by 3 bases and 4 bases, with 11 bases remaining between them. From germline, CDR1 is SGDLS and CDR2 YYNGEE. CDR3 residues: CASSARASGNTIYF. The CDR3 coding sequence is TGTGCCAGCAGCGCCAGGGCTTCGGGAAACACCATATATTTT.

The chain links TRBV5-1 to TRBJ2-1; TRBD1 matches at 10 bases. Germline CDR1 and CDR2: SGHRS and YFSETQ. V shed 3 bases, J shed 14 bases, and the junction held 5 bases outside the gene matches. The CDR3 has 12 residues. The DNA for the CDR3 is TGCGCCAGCAGCTCGGGACAGGGGACAGAGTTCTTC. Its translation is CASSSGQGTEFF.